This T cell receptor beta chain was retrieved from a study of blood T cell repertoires in COVID-19. Profiling relied on immunoSEQ multiplex PCR, and the TCRdb table lists in-frame clones only, not all of them. The table has 450,000 to 500,000 clones, over 75% seen once. The specimen sequenced was peripheral blood. The sequence was obtained from a human donor in a cohort sampled during active COVID-19.

CDR3 region: CASSLLARLAGHNEQFF. CDR3 in DNA: TGTGCCAGCAGCTTACTTGCGCGGCTAGCGGGGCACAATGAGCAGTTCTTC. This rearrangement joins TRBV7-2 to TRBJ2-1; 9 positions agree with TRBD2. In germline, CDR1 is SGHTA, CDR2 FQGNSA. After removal of 2 bases from V and 5 bases from J, the junction contained 10 bases not matched to a gene. The CDR3 spans 17 residues.